Below, 27 T cell receptor beta chains from the same sample are listed, as sequenced in a study of response to subunit inactivated influenza vaccine. TCRdb ran MiXCR on the RT-PCR reads and lists one entry per CDR3 protein. The sample shows hundreds of thousands of distinct CDR3 sequences, approximately 10% of them seen only once. This sample comprised PBMCs from blood, obtained on the day of vaccination. Receptors originate from a man in his fifties or sixties who received an inactivated influenza vaccine.

The chain recombines TRBV12-3 or TRBV12-4 with TRBJ2-5; the D gene is possibly TRBD2 (6 bases). V was pared by 4 bases and J by 5 bases, with 17 bases between. This CDR3 contains 15 residues. The CDR3 coding sequence is TGTGCCAGCAGTTCCTCCGGCGGGGACTGGGAGACCCAGTACTTC. This gives the protein CASSSSGGDWETQYF.

The chain carries TRBV5-5 and TRBJ2-3; 11 bases match TRBD2. This CDR3 region has 16 residues. The J segment lost 2 bases and the V segment lost 3 bases, leaving 5 bases of the junction unmatched. Germline V gene lookup returns CDR1 SGHKS and CDR2 YYEKEE (reference sequence). The CDR3 protein is CASSWGGLAVTDTQYF. The CDR3 region has the DNA TGTGCCAGCAGCTGGGGGGGACTAGCGGTCACAGATACGCAGTATTTT.

J is TRBJ2-5 and V is TRBV14; no definite D call. With 1 base removed from V and 5 bases from J, the gap between germline ends came to 20 bases. There are 17 residues in the CDR3. From germline, CDR1 is SGHDN and CDR2 FVKESK. The CDR3: CASSQGQSAGFGETQYF. For the CDR3, the DNA is TGTGCCAGCAGCCAAGGCCAGTCGGCAGGTTTTGGTGAGACCCAGTACTTC.

V usage is TRBV28 and J usage is TRBJ2-5; 9 bases fit TRBD1. CDR1 and CDR2 from the germline V gene are MDHEN and SYDVKM. V lost 10 bases and J lost 1; bases outside the gene matches: 13. This CDR3 comprises 16 residues. The CDR3 is CATGTGHTYAQETQYF. CDR3 bases: TGTGCCACCGGGACAGGGCACACGTACGCCCAAGAGACCCAGTACTTC.

The rearrangement uses TRBV6-1 and TRBJ1-1; no firm D call. Germline assignment: CDR1 MNHNS and CDR2 SASEGT. The CDR3 extends over 11 amino acids. V gave up 4 bases and J gave up 11 bases, with 11 bases separating them. Here the CDR3 reads CASSASFWAFF. The CDR3 DNA follows: TGTGCCAGCAGTGCATCCTTCTGGGCTTTCTTT.

This chain uses TRBV11-2 with TRBJ1-2, with D uncertain. The germline V gene encodes CDR1 SGHAT and CDR2 FQNNGV. The CDR3 covers 11 residues. The V gene lost 4 bases and the J gene lost 8 bases, with 8 bases spanning the gap. The CDR3 nucleotides read TGTGCCAGCAGCTCCCCGGGGGGCTACACCTTC. Translating gives CASSSPGGYTF.

This clonotype occurred many times. The rearrangement joins TRBV5-1 to TRBJ2-2, with D possibly TRBD1 on 5 matching bases. CDR1 is SGHRS, CDR2 YFSETQ, per germline. The CDR3 is 15 amino acids. V shed 0 bases and J shed 1 base, with 7 bases lying between them. The CDR3 sequence: CASSLARVNTGELFF. CDR3 nucleotide sequence: TGCGCCAGCAGCTTGGCCAGGGTGAACACCGGGGAGCTGTTTTTT. Complete variable domain (other parts from reference TRBV5-1 and TRBJ2-2): KAGVTQTPRYLIKTRGQQVTLSCSPISGHRSVSWYQQTPGQGLQFLFEYFSETQRNKGNFPGRFSGRQFSNSRSEMNVSTLELGDSALYLCASSLARVNTGELFFGEGSRLTVL.

This clonotype was detected only a few times. The V and J genes are TRBV4-1 and TRBJ2-1; D gene ambiguous. The CDR3 is 15 amino acids. Per germline, CDR1 MGHRA and CDR2 YSYEKL. The V end lost 4 bases, the J end lost 0 bases, and 10 bases lay between the germline ends. This CDR3 reads CASSLTPSSYNEQFF. The CDR3 nucleotides read TGCGCCAGCAGCCTTACACCAAGCTCCTACAATGAGCAGTTCTTC.

This clonotype showed up many times. The chain is built from TRBV12-3 or TRBV12-4 and TRBJ2-1; 7 bases are a match to TRBD1. The V gene end was trimmed by 5 bases and the J gene end by 10 bases; junction bases not matched to a gene: 17. This CDR3 is 16 amino acids long. The DNA of the CDR3 is TGTGCCAGCAGTCTTATAGGGGGCCCATCCGCCGGGGAGCAGTTCTTC. Protein product: CASSLIGGPSAGEQFF.

This clonotype appeared many times. The CDR3 sequence: CASSRTTYEQYF. As DNA, the CDR3 is TGCGCCAGCAGCCGTACCACCTACGAGCAGTACTTC. The rearrangement joins TRBV5-1 to TRBJ2-7; D is undetermined. The CDR3 is made up of 12 amino acids. Trimming removed 4 bases at V and 2 bases at J, with 7 bases between. Germline CDR1 is SGHRS and CDR2 is YFSETQ.

Only a few counts were recorded for this clonotype. This chain links TRBV4-3 with TRBJ2-1, with D uncertain. This CDR3 contains 17 residues. The germline gives CDR1 LGHNA, CDR2 YSLEER. The V end lost 0 bases, the J end lost 1 base, and 13 bases lay between the germline ends. The DNA for the CDR3 is TGCGCCAGCAGCCAAGATCTCGGCTTTCAGTCCTACAATGAGCAGTTCTTC. This encodes CASSQDLGFQSYNEQFF.

This chain joins TRBV19 and TRBJ2-7, with 7 nucleotides matching TRBD1. This CDR3 spans 14 amino acids. V dropped 3 bases and J dropped 1; count of bases not matched to a gene: 3. In germline, CDR1 is LNHDA, CDR2 SQIVND (reference sequence). Here the CDR3 DNA reads TGTGCCAGTAGTATTACACAGGGGTCCTACGAGCAGTACTTC. Translating it yields CASSITQGSYEQYF. The whole variable domain, filled in from reference TRBV19 and TRBJ2-7, reads DGGITQSPKYLFRKEGQNVTLSCEQNLNHDAMYWYRQDPGQGLRLIYYSQIVNDFQKGDIAEGYSVSREKKESFPLTVTSAQKNPTAFYLCASSITQGSYEQYFGPGTRLTVT.

This rearrangement joins TRBV20-1 to TRBJ2-3, with a possible D match to TRBD2 (6 bases). CDR1 DFQATT and CDR2 SNEGSKA come from the germline V gene (reference sequence). Trimming took off 6 bases at V and 3 bases at J, with 16 bases between the two ends. The CDR3 loop spans 14 amino acids. The DNA for the CDR3 is TGCAGTGCGGAACATAGACTAGTTACAGATACGCAGTATTTT. It specifies CSAEHRLVTDTQYF.

This clonotype was counted only a few times. The rearrangement links TRBV5-6 to TRBJ1-2; no firm D call. CDR1 and CDR2 (germline): SGHDT, YYEEEE. The CDR3 has 14 amino acids. The ends were cut back, 1 base at V and 2 bases at J, with 9 bases in the middle. The CDR3 DNA reads TGTGCCAGCAGCTTGAGGGAGCCGAACTATGGCTACACCTTC. It yields the protein CASSLREPNYGYTF. The full variable domain, with the rest looked up from reference TRBV5-6 and TRBJ1-2, is DAGVTQSPTHLIKTRGQQVTLRCSPKSGHDTVSWYQQALGQGPQFIFQYYEEEERQRGNFPDRFSGHQFPNYSSELNVNALLLGDSALYLCASSLREPNYGYTFGSGTRLTVV.

This clonotype was seen more than once but under ten times. The rearrangement links TRBV3-1 to TRBJ2-1; TRBD2 agrees at 7 bases. Unmatched junction bases numbered 12, after V lost 4 bases and J lost 3 bases. Per germline, CDR1 LGHDT and CDR2 YNNKEL (reference sequence). The CDR3 covers 17 residues. CDR3 sequence: CASSLRSLLADYNEQFF. Written as DNA, the CDR3 is TGTGCCAGCAGCCTCCGTTCGTTGCTAGCGGACTACAATGAGCAGTTCTTC.

This clonotype was picked up a small number of times. V gene TRBV9 combines with J gene TRBJ2-1; 7 nucleotides line up with TRBD1. Germline trimming cut 3 bases from V and 4 bases from J; bases unmatched to any gene: 7. The CDR3 loop spans 15 amino acids. The V gene's germline CDR1 is SGDLS and CDR2 YYNGEE. The CDR3 nucleotides read TGTGCCAGCAGCGCGACAGGGTCACTTTACAATGAGCAGTTCTTC. This translates into CASSATGSLYNEQFF.

This clonotype was seen a handful of times. An end of the junction differs from the germline gene, which may be a read error. The rearrangement links TRBV20-1 to TRBJ2-3; D is possibly TRBD1 or TRBD2 (5 bases each). Germline V CDR1 and CDR2: DFQATT, SNEGSKA (reference sequence). This CDR3 contains 14 residues. CDR3 residues: CSARGATSTDTQYF. CDR3 DNA sequence: TGCAGTGCGAGAGGGGCAACTAGCACAGATACGCAGTATTTT.

This clonotype was detected once. V is TRBV27 and J is TRBJ2-7; TRBD1 might be the D (5 bases). Looked up from germline, CDR1 is MNHEY and CDR2 is SMNVEV (reference sequence). The CDR3 has 13 residues. Trimming took off 10 bases at V and 6 bases at J, with 19 bases between the two ends. DNA for the CDR3: TGTGCCACCTCCGCGGCAGGGCCCGGCGAGCAGTACTTC. It translates to CATSAAGPGEQYF.

In DNA form, the CDR3 reads TGTGCCAGCAGCGCTCTCGGGGGTGCGGTTTTCACCGGGGAGCTGTTTTTT. Its protein product is CASSALGGAVFTGELFF. The genes are TRBV7-2 and TRBJ2-2, with D perhaps matching TRBD2 (6 bases). V gave up 5 bases and J gave up 4 bases, with 20 bases separating them. Germline values: CDR1 SGHTA, CDR2 FQGNSA. The length of the CDR3 is 17 residues.

This clonotype was observed many times. The chain is built from TRBV7-2 and TRBJ2-4; 8 bases align to TRBD1. This CDR3 region has 16 residues. Trimming removed 1 base from V and 2 bases from J; junction bases left unmatched: 4. Germline V CDR1 and CDR2: SGHTA, FQGNSA. CDR3 residues: CASSLGQGMSKNIQYF. The CDR3 coding sequence is TGTGCCAGCAGCTTAGGACAGGGGATGTCCAAAAACATTCAGTACTTC.

This clonotype occurred a few times. The chain has TRBV12-3 or TRBV12-4 and TRBJ2-5; D ambiguous. V was cut by 6 bases and J by 1 base, with 6 bases left in between. The CDR3 is 12 amino acids. This CDR3 is CASRLSQETQYF. The CDR3 DNA sequence: TGTGCCAGCAGGTTATCCCAAGAGACCCAGTACTTC.

The chain employs TRBV4-1 and TRBJ2-2, with D unclear. Trimming removed 2 bases at V and 1 base at J, with 8 bases between. The V gene's germline CDR1 is MGHRA and CDR2 YSYEKL. The CDR3 has 15 amino acids. Written as DNA, the CDR3 is TGCGCCAGCAGCCAATCTCCCCTGAACACCGGGGAGCTGTTTTTT. It specifies CASSQSPLNTGELFF.

The CDR3 sequence: CASSFSNTGGEQYF. In nucleotides, the CDR3 is TGTGCCAGCAGTTTCTCAAATACCGGCGGGGAGCAGTACTTC. V and J are TRBV28 and TRBJ2-7, with D tentatively TRBD2 (5 bases). Deletions cut 3 bases from V and 7 bases from J, with 16 bases between. Germline CDR1 MDHEN, CDR2 SYDVKM. The CDR3 has 14 residues.

This chain uses TRBV20-1 with TRBJ2-7; no clear D gene. CDR3 length: 13 residues. V gave up 3 bases and J gave up 0 bases, with 9 bases separating them. Looked up from germline, CDR1 is DFQATT and CDR2 is SNEGSKA (reference sequence). Here the CDR3 DNA reads TGCAGTGCTAGCCCGCCTACCTCCTACGAGCAGTACTTC. Residues: CSASPPTSYEQYF.

This clonotype was observed a few times. J is TRBJ2-7 and V is TRBV29-1; TRBD2 matches 11 bases. The CDR3 sequence is 14 residues long. Germline V gene lookup returns CDR1 SQVTM and CDR2 ANQGSEA. V was pared by 5 bases and J by 7 bases, with 10 bases of the junction left unmatched. The DNA for the CDR3 is TGCAGCGTTCGGAGGCGGCTAGCGGGAGGTGAGCAGTACTTC. Amino acids: CSVRRRLAGGEQYF.

In this sample, this clonotype turned up many times. The chain employs TRBV15 and TRBJ2-3; 8 bases match TRBD2. This CDR3 spans 16 amino acids. Germline CDR1 reads LNHNV; CDR2 reads YYDKDF (reference sequence). Trimming removed 4 bases from V and 4 bases from J; junction bases left unmatched: 10. CDR3 region: CATSKHVSGASDTQYF. The CDR3 DNA follows: TGTGCCACCAGCAAGCACGTTAGCGGGGCCTCAGATACGCAGTATTTT.

This clonotype was seen many times. This chain links TRBV20-1 with TRBJ2-3; D unclear. The ends were cut back, 3 bases at V and 2 bases at J, with 6 bases in the middle. Germline V lookup: CDR1 DFQATT, CDR2 SNEGSKA (reference sequence). The CDR3 consists of 12 residues. The CDR3 loop reads CSASQATDTQYF. CDR3 nucleotide sequence: TGCAGTGCTAGCCAGGCCACAGATACGCAGTATTTT.